A selection of T cell receptor beta chains follows, all from one sample in a study of T cell responses to AZD1222 COVID-19 vaccine. The data were produced by immunoSEQ multiplex PCR, yet TCRdb's version contains in-frame clones alone and is incomplete. The table records about 170,000 clones, 87% of them present only once. This material consisted of peripheral blood, taken 28 days after the second AZD1222 dose. The receptors originated from an adult who received the AZD1222 COVID-19 vaccine. The conserved cysteine and the conserved F or W are not part of the CDR3 here. D genes are given only for firm matches.

d_gene	j_gene	v_gene	CDR3aa
NA	TRBJ1-2	TRBV2	ASSEFVGSGYT
TRBD1	TRBJ1-1	TRBV3-1/TRBV3-2	ASSLTGGRAEAF
TRBD1	TRBJ1-1	TRBV5-1	ASTQGQLTEAF
NA	TRBJ1-2	TRBV19	ASSDAYGYT
NA	TRBJ1-1	TRBV6-5	ASREGNSGTEAF
NA	TRBJ1-3	TRBV3-1/TRBV3-2	ASSRRSGNTIY
NA	TRBJ1-2	TRBV7-2	ASSLDRVSYGYT
TRBD1	TRBJ1-2	TRBV25-1	ASSESGQGVTNGYT
NA	TRBJ2-1	TRBV5-4	ASSPRASGNEQF
TRBD1	TRBJ1-1	TRBV18	ASSPRDSKNTEAF
TRBD2	TRBJ2-2	TRBV9	ASSAHREGNTGELF
TRBD1	TRBJ1-2	TRBV5-4	ASSLDGRGNYGYT
TRBD1	TRBJ2-7	TRBV3-1/TRBV3-2	ASSQADRSLGYSYEQY
NA	TRBJ2-2	TRBV3-1/TRBV3-2	ASSPKPGGRTGELF